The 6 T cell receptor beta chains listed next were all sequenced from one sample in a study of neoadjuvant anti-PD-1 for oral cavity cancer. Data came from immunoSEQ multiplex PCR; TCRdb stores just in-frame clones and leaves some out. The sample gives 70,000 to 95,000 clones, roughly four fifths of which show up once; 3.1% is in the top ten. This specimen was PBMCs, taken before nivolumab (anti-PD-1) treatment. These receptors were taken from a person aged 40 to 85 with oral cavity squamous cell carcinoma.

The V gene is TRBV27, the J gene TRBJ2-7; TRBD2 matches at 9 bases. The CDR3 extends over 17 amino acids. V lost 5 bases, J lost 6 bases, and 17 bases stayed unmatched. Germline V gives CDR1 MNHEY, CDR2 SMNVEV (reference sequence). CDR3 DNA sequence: TGTGCCAGCAGTCTGTACCCTCAGGGTAGCGGGAGCTTCGAGCAGTACTTC. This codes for CASSLYPQGSGSFEQYF.

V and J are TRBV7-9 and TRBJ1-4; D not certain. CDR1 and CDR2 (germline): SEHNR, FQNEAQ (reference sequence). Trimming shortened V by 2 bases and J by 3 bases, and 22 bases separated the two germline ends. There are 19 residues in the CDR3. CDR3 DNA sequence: TGTGCCAGCAGCTTAAGTAGAGGGAGAAGTAATGAGGCTAATGAAAAACTGTTTTTT. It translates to CASSLSRGRSNEANEKLFF.

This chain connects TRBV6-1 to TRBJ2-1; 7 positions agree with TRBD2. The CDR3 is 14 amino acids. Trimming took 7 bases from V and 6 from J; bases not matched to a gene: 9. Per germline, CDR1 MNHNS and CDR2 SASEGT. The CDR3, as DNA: TGTGCCAGCATGGGGGACCTAGCGGCCAATGAGCAGTTCTTC. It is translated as CASMGDLAANEQFF.

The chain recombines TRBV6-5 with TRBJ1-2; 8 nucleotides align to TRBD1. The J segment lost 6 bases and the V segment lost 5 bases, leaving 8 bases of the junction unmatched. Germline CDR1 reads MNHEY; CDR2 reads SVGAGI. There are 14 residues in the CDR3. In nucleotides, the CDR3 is TGTGCCAGCAGTACGCTGACAGGGGCTAATGGCTACACCTTC. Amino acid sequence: CASSTLTGANGYTF.

In nucleotides, the CDR3 is TGTGCCAGCAGCCCCGCGGGGAATTACAATGAGCAGTTCTTC. Translation gives CASSPAGNYNEQFF. The chain couples TRBV7-3 to TRBJ2-1, with D possibly being TRBD2 (6 bases). The germline V gene has CDR1 SGHTA and CDR2 FQGTGA. The CDR3 totals 14 residues. Trimming cost V 5 bases and J 4 bases, with 12 bases left between them.

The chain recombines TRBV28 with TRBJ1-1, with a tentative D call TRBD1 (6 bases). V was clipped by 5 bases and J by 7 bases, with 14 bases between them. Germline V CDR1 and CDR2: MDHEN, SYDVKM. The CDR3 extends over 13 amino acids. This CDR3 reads CASSPPGVGEAFF. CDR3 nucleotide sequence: TGTGCCAGCAGTCCCCCAGGGGTGGGTGAAGCTTTCTTT.